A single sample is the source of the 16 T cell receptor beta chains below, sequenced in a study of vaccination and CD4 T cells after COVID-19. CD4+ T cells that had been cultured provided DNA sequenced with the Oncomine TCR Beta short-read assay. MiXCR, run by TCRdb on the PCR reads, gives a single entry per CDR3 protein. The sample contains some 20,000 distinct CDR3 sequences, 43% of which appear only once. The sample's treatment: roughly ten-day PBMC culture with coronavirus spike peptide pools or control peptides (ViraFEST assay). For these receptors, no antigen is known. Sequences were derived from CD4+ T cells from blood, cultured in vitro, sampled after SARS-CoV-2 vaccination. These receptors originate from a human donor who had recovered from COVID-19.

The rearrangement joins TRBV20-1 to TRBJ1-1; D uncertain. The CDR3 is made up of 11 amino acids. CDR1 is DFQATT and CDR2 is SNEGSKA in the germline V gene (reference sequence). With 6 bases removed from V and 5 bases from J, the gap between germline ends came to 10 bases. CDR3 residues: CSATSQTEAFF. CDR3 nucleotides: TGCAGTGCGACATCCCAGACTGAAGCTTTCTTT.

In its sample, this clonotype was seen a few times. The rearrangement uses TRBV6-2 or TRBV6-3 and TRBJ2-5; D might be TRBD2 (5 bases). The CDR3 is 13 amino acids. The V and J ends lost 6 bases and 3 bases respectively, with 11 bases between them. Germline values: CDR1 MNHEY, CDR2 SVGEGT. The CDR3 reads CASRTSGEETQYF. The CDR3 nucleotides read TGTGCCAGCAGAACTAGTGGTGAAGAGACCCAGTACTTC.

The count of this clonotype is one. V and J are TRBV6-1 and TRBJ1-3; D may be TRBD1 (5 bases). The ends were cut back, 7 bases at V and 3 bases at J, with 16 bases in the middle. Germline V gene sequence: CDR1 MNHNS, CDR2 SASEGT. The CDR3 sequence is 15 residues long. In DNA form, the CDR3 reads TGTGCCAGCACCCAGGTCGTCGACAGTGGAAACACCATATATTTT. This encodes CASTQVVDSGNTIYF.

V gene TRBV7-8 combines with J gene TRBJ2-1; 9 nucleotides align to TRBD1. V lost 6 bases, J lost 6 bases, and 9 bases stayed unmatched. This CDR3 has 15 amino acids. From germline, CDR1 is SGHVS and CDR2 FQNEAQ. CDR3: CASRPQGARSNEQFF. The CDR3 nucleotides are TGTGCCAGCAGACCACAGGGGGCACGATCCAATGAGCAGTTCTTC.

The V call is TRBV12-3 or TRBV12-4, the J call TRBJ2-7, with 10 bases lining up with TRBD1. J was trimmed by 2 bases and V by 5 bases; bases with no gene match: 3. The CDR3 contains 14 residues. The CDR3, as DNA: TGTGCCAGCAGTCGCGGGACAGGGGCCTACGAGCAGTACTTC. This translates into CASSRGTGAYEQYF.

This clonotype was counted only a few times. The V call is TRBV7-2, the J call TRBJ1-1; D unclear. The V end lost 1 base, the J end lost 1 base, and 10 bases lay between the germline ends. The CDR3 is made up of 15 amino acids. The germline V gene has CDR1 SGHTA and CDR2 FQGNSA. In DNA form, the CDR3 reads TGTGCCAGCAGCTTAGTTTTAACAGAGAACACTGAAGCTTTCTTT. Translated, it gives CASSLVLTENTEAFF.

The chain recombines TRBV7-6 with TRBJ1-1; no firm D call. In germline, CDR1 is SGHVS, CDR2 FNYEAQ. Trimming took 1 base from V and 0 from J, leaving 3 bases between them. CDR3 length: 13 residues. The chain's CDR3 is CASSLEMNTEAFF. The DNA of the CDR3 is TGTGCCAGCAGCTTAGAGATGAACACTGAAGCTTTCTTT.

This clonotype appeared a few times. CDR3 DNA sequence: TGTGCCAGTAGTAGGATCAGGGAATCGGATCAGCCCCAGCATTTT. Amino acid sequence: CASSRIRESDQPQHF. The chain couples TRBV19 to TRBJ1-5, with a weak D call TRBD1 (5 bases). Germline loops: CDR1 LNHDA, CDR2 SQIVND (reference sequence). V lost 4 bases and J lost 5, with 15 bases in between. This CDR3 is 15 amino acids long. The whole variable domain, remainder taken from reference TRBV19 and TRBJ1-5, is DGGITQSPKYLFRKEGQNVTLSCEQNLNHDAMYWYRQDPGQGLRLIYYSQIVNDFQKGDIAEGYSVSREKKESFPLTVTSAQKNPTAFYLCASSRIRESDQPQHFGDGTRLSIL.

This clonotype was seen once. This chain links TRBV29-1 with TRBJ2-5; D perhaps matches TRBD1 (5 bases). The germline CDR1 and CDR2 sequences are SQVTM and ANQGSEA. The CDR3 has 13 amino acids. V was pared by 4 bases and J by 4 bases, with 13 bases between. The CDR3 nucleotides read TGCAGCGTTGCTGAATCAGGGTCAGAGACCCAGTACTTC. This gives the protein CSVAESGSETQYF.

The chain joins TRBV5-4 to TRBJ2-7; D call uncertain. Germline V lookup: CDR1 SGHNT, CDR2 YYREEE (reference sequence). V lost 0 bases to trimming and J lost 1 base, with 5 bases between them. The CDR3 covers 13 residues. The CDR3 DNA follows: TGTGCCAGCAGCTTGGCACCATCCTACGAGCAGTACTTC. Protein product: CASSLAPSYEQYF.

The CDR3 bases are TGTGCCAGTGGATCCCTGGGGGTGAACACTGAAGCTTTCTTT. Encoded protein: CASGSLGVNTEAFF. The chain links TRBV19 to TRBJ1-1; a weak D match, TRBD1 (5 bases). The CDR3 spans 14 residues. Germline CDR1 LNHDA, CDR2 SQIVND (reference sequence). V was cut by 8 bases and J by 0 bases, with 13 bases left in between.

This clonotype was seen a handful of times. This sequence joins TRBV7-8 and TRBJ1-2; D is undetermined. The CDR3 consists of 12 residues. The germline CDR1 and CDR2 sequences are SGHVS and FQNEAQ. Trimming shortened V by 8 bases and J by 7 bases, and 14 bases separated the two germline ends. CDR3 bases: TGTGCCAGCTCCCTGGGCTGGGGTGGCTACACCTTC. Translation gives CASSLGWGGYTF.

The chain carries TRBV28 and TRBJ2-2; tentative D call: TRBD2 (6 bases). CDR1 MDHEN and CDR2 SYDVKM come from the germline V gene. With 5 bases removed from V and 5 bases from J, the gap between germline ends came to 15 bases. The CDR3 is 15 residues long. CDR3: CASSPAARGTGELFF. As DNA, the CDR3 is TGTGCCAGCAGTCCAGCAGCTCGGGGGACCGGGGAGCTGTTTTTT.

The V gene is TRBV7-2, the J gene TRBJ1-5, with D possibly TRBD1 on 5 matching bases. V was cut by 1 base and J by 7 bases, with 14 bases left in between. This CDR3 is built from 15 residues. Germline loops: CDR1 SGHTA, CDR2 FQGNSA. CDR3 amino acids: CASSLELGVRQPQHF. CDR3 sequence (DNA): TGTGCCAGCAGCTTAGAATTGGGGGTCCGACAGCCCCAGCATTTT.

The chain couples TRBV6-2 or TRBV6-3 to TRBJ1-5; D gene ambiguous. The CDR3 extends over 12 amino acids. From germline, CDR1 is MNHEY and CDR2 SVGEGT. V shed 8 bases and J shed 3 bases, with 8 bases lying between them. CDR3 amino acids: CASANPNQPQHF. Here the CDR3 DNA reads TGTGCCAGCGCCAACCCCAATCAGCCCCAGCATTTT.

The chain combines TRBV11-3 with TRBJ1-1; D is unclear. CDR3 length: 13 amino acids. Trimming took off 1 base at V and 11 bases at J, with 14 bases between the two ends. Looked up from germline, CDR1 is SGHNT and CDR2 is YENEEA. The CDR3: CASSLGRQVDAFF. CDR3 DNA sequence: TGTGCCAGCAGCTTAGGCCGGCAGGTGGATGCTTTCTTT.